These T cell receptor beta chains were read from a single sample in a study of cytomegalovirus exposure and HLA in healthy donors. The method was immunoSEQ multiplex PCR; TCRdb's version includes in-frame clones alone and lacks a portion of them. The sample holds about 110,000 clones, under 85% seen once. The sample consisted of PBMCs. Receptor source: a man aged 25 to 40 in good health and CMV-seropositive. Each CDR3 is given with its conserved first and last residue. D genes are given only for firm matches. Clone sizes are given selectively: once, few, many, or a class where the clone is expanded.

j_gene	abundance	v_gene	len	d_gene	CDR3aa	CDR3nt
TRBJ2-1	NA	TRBV6-4	15	TRBD1	CASSDFDRGPGEQFF	TGTGCCAGCAGTGACTTTGACAGGGGGCCGGGTGAGCAGTTCTTC
TRBJ2-7	NA	TRBV7-9	13	TRBD1	CSSSSGQDYEQYF	TGTTCCAGCAGCTCGGGACAGGACTACGAGCAGTACTTC
TRBJ2-7	NA	TRBV25-1	15	NA	CASSESRGRAYEQYF	TGTGCCAGCAGTGAATCACGAGGCAGGGCTTACGAGCAGTACTTC
TRBJ2-1	NA	TRBV30	14	NA	CAWSTDSPYNEQFF	TGTGCCTGGAGTACCGACAGCCCATACAATGAGCAGTTCTTC
TRBJ1-2	NA	TRBV7-8	15	TRBD1	CASSPRDRGWKGYTF	TGTGCCAGCAGCCCAAGGGACAGGGGGTGGAAAGGCTACACCTTC
TRBJ1-2	NA	TRBV7-2	16	TRBD1	CASSLSTGIKNYGYTF	TGTGCCAGCAGCCTTTCGACAGGGATTAAGAACTATGGCTACACCTTC
TRBJ1-1	many	TRBV28	13	TRBD1	CASRTDRGIQAFF	TGTGCCAGCAGAACCGACAGGGGAATCCAAGCTTTCTTT
TRBJ1-1	NA	TRBV5-1	13	NA	CASRIDMNTEAFF	TGCGCCAGCAGAATAGACATGAACACTGAAGCTTTCTTT
TRBJ1-1	once	TRBV30	14	NA	CAWSYRESGTEAFF	TGTGCCTGGAGTTACAGGGAGTCGGGGACTGAAGCTTTCTTT
TRBJ2-2	NA	TRBV10-1	16	TRBD1	CASRAGTGGATGELFF	TGCGCCAGCAGAGCAGGGACAGGGGGCGCGACCGGGGAGCTGTTTTTT
TRBJ1-4	once	TRBV13	16	NA	CASSLGAGTGREKLFF	TGTGCCAGCAGCTTAGGAGCCGGGACTGGGAGGGAAAAACTGTTTTTT
TRBJ1-2	NA	TRBV27	12	TRBD1	CASSTGGHGYTF	TGTGCCAGCAGTACAGGGGGCCACGGCTACACCTTC
TRBJ2-7	NA	TRBV7-3	15	TRBD1	CASSLTGEDFYEQYF	TGTGCCAGCAGCTTGACAGGGGAGGATTTCTACGAGCAGTACTTC
TRBJ2-3	NA	TRBV28	16	NA	CASRSETLMGADTQYF	TGTGCCAGCAGATCCGAGACCCTAATGGGCGCAGATACGCAGTATTTT
TRBJ1-1	NA	TRBV15	14	NA	CATSSRRGSTEAFF	TGTGCCACCAGCAGTCGAAGGGGGAGCACTGAAGCTTTCTTT
TRBJ1-2	NA	TRBV4-1	14	NA	CASSQDRRGDGYTF	TGCGCCAGCAGCCAAGATCGCAGGGGCGATGGCTACACCTTC
TRBJ1-1	NA	TRBV25-1	14	NA	CASSWGGARTEAFF	TGTGCCAGCAGTTGGGGGGGCGCACGGACTGAAGCTTTCTTT
TRBJ2-6	NA	TRBV25-1	15	NA	CASSDSGSGANVLTF	TGTGCCAGCAGTGATTCAGGGTCTGGGGCCAACGTCCTGACTTTC
TRBJ2-5	NA	TRBV5-6	14	TRBD1	CASSLTGGDETQYF	TGTGCCAGCAGCTTAACAGGGGGCGACGAGACCCAGTACTTC
TRBJ1-2	NA	TRBV7-9	13	TRBD1	CASSLGQNYGYTF	TGTGCCAGCAGCTTGGGACAGAACTATGGCTACACCTTC
TRBJ1-1	NA	TRBV29-1	15	NA	CSVGEGVQSGTEAFF	TGCAGCGTTGGTGAGGGGGTACAAAGTGGCACTGAAGCTTTCTTT
TRBJ2-3	NA	TRBV5-1	15	TRBD1	CASSQGQGALDTQYF	TGCGCCAGCTCCCAGGGACAGGGGGCTCTCGATACGCAGTATTTT
TRBJ2-7	once	TRBV18	14	NA	CASSPPYEKYEQYF	TGTGCCAGCTCACCACCTTACGAGAAATACGAGCAGTACTTC
TRBJ2-5	NA	TRBV21-1	15	NA	CASSAGRGRLKTQYF	TGTGCCAGCAGCGCCGGACGTGGGAGGTTGAAGACCCAGTACTTC
TRBJ1-1	NA	TRBV29-1	21	TRBD1	CSVEDLAGRPAQGTLGTEAFF	TGCAGCGTTGAAGATCTTGCCGGCCGACCAGCACAGGGGACCTTAGGCACTGAAGCTTTCTTT
TRBJ2-2	NA	TRBV7-6	14	NA	CASSLGAGTGELFF	TGTGCCAGCAGCTTAGGGGCAGGGACTGGGGAGCTGTTTTTT
TRBJ2-3	NA	TRBV10-1	17	TRBD2	CASSESSSGGYTDTQYF	TGCGCCAGCAGTGAGTCAAGTAGCGGGGGCTACACAGATACGCAGTATTTT
TRBJ2-3	NA	TRBV25-1	14	TRBD1	CASSRDRGTDTQYF	TGTGCCAGCTCAAGGGACAGGGGTACAGATACGCAGTATTTT
TRBJ1-1	NA	TRBV30	13	TRBD1	CAWSVQGSAEAFF	TGTGCCTGGAGTGTACAGGGGTCGGCTGAAGCTTTCTTT
TRBJ2-7	few	TRBV6-5	14	NA	CASRNKETAYEQYF	TGTGCCAGTAGAAATAAGGAGACGGCATACGAGCAGTACTTC
TRBJ2-2	NA	TRBV12-5	13	TRBD2	CASASGGKGELFF	TGTGCTAGTGCCTCGGGGGGTAAAGGGGAGCTGTTTTTT
TRBJ2-7	NA	TRBV19	15	NA	CASSPQGLSSYEQYF	TGTGCCAGTAGCCCCCAGGGCCTGAGCTCCTACGAGCAGTACTTC
TRBJ2-1	NA	TRBV7-6	15	TRBD2	CASSLLAGGGNEQFF	TGTGCCAGCAGCTTACTAGCGGGGGGGGGCAATGAGCAGTTCTTC
TRBJ1-5	NA	TRBV2	16	NA	CASSEQGTTLNQPQHF	TGTGCCAGCAGTGAGCAGGGGACGACCCTCAATCAGCCCCAGCATTTT
TRBJ2-3	NA	TRBV7-9	15	TRBD2	CASSPLAGDTDTQYF	TGTGCCAGCAGCCCACTAGCGGGGGACACAGATACGCAGTATTTT
TRBJ1-2	NA	TRBV30	14	NA	CAWSSYREWSGYTF	TGTGCCTGGAGCTCCTACCGGGAATGGAGTGGCTACACCTTC
TRBJ2-5	NA	TRBV19	15	TRBD1	CASSTGTGGQETQYF	TGTGCCAGTAGTACCGGGACAGGGGGGCAAGAGACCCAGTACTTC
TRBJ2-7	once	TRBV27	14	TRBD1	CASSYRDRGYEQYF	TGTGCCAGCAGTTACCGGGACAGGGGCTACGAGCAGTACTTC
TRBJ1-2	once	TRBV5-5	14	NA	CASSWGTTTYGYTF	TGTGCCAGCAGCTGGGGGACAACTACCTATGGCTACACCTTC
TRBJ1-2	NA	TRBV13	15	TRBD1	CASSLTGQSNYGYTF	TGTGCCAGCAGCCTCACGGGACAGTCTAACTATGGCTACACCTTC
TRBJ1-6	NA	TRBV19	15	TRBD1	CASSIVGQANSPLHF	TGTGCCAGTAGTATAGTCGGACAGGCCAATTCACCCCTCCACTTT
TRBJ2-2	NA	TRBV25-1	15	TRBD1	CASSPRTGRTGELFF	TGTGCCAGCAGTCCCAGGACAGGGCGCACCGGGGAGCTGTTTTTT